This record looks at one TCR beta chain sequence and its context. Germline CDR1 SEHNR, CDR2 FQNEAQ (reference sequence). The ends lost 0 bases at V and 5 bases at J; junction bases unmatched: 4. This CDR3 contains 16 residues. This entry is derived from a study of blood T cell repertoires in COVID-19. Background on the study: Samples came from the United States, Italy and Spain, spanning acute and convalescent COVID-19.

Original processing notes: Reference gene primer amplification yielded estimated nucleated cell counts. Method: immunoSEQ multiplex PCR; TCRdb's copy keeps in-frame clones and lacks some. V and J calls and clone size come straight from that table; D and trimming were deduced from the DNA. Of 390,000 or so clones in the sample, 70% to 90% were seen once. The source material was peripheral blood. This chain connects TRBV7-9 to TRBJ2-3, with 11 positions matching TRBD2. The receptor's source is a woman younger than 45 with COVID-19, enrolled during active disease. This CDR3 reads CASSLALTSGIDTQYF. The CDR3 nucleotides are TGTGCCAGCAGCTTAGCGCTGACTAGCGGGATAGATACGCAGTATTTT.